Given below is one TCR beta chain in context. Its matching antigen is unknown. In preparing the TRB cDNA libraries, 5' RACE with UMI labels was used. TCRdb reanalyzed the 5' RACE reads and collapses them to one entry per CDR3 protein, without DNA. Its table lists some 22,000 distinct CDR3 sequences. The data originate from a study of CXCR3-negative and CXCR3-positive naive CD8 T cells. General study findings and limits: Fresh PBMCs served for most assays, and CXCR3 expression fell partially after cryopreservation. Diversity proved comparably high across both naive subsets and much lower in memory CD8+ cells.

This CDR3 has 19 amino acids. Germline V gene lookup returns CDR1 SGHTA and CDR2 FQGNSA. Sequencing was performed on memory CD8+ T cells from blood. V is TRBV7-2 and J is TRBJ2-7; TCRdb lists TRBD1, though no DNA is available to test this call. The source of this sequence is a human donor in good health. Some clones in this sample may be carry-over from other donors' samples. The CDR3: CASSFLVLTGARSSYEQYF.